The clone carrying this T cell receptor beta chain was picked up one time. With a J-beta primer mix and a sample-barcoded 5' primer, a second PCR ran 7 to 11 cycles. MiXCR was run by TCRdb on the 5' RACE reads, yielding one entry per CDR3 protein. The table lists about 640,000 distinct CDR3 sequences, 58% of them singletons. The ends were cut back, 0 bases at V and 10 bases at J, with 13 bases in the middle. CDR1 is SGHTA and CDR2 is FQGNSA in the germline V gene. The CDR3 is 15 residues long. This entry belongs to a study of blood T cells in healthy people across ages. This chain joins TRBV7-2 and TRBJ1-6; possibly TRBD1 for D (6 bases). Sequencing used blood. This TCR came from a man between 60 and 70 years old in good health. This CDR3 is CASSLAGAVGSPLHF. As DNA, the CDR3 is TGTGCCAGCAGCTTAGCGGGGGCGGTGGGCTCACCCCTCCACTTT.